The entry below describes one T cell receptor (beta chain). Its antigen is unknown. This sample is part of a study of T cell responses to AZD1222 COVID-19 vaccine. Measured with immunoSEQ multiplex PCR; TCRdb has only the in-frame clones, and not every one. The sample lists around 140,000 clones, about 89% occurring once. Whole-study findings and limits: No day 14 peak samples; only post-peak repertoires were characterized. Unmutated variant regions reportedly attract nearly half of all spike-specific TCRs.

The germline gives CDR1 MNHEY, CDR2 SVGEGT. Trimming took off 4 bases at V and 7 bases at J, with 10 bases between the two ends. The CDR3 length is 13 residues. The sequence derives from an adult who received the AZD1222 COVID-19 vaccine. This chain links TRBV6-2 or TRBV6-3 with TRBJ2-2; D ambiguous. The sample was peripheral blood, taken 28 days after the second AZD1222 dose. The CDR3: CASSSLTVGELFF. CDR3 nucleotide sequence: TGTGCCAGCAGTTCCCTCACGGTCGGGGAGCTGTTTTTT.